Shown below are 27 T cell receptor beta chains from a single sample sequenced in a study of T-cell memory formation after mild COVID-19 listed by TCRdb under 2021. Library prep was done by 5' RACE. Sequencing took place on an Illumina NovaSeq 6000. TCRdb reprocessed the public reads (quality trimming at Q25 with fastp, clone calling with MiXCR) and kept in-frame beta chains. Each record represents a unique CDR3 protein, reported with the most common genes and DNA among its rows. For this sample there are about 560,000 distinct CDR3 sequences; roughly a sixth appear just once. Jointly, the top ten make up approximately 8.1% of the sample. The specimen was PBMCs or a T cell subset sorted from them (not recorded which). The source is an adult woman who had mild COVID-19 (a few samples of this study predate the infection). The sample titles of this study are shuffled in the database, so cell type and time point are left out; the donor was told from shared clones.

This clonotype appeared a few times. The chain combines TRBV5-1 with TRBJ2-3; no reliable D call. Trimming removed 7 bases at V and 1 base at J, with 25 bases between. This CDR3 spans 18 amino acids. Per germline, CDR1 SGHRS and CDR2 YFSETQ. CDR3 in amino acids: CASPVPGISLGCTDTQYF. In nucleotides, the CDR3 is TGCGCCAGCCCAGTTCCCGGTATCTCACTGGGGTGCACAGATACGCAGTATTTT. The whole variable domain, remainder taken from reference TRBV5-1 and TRBJ2-3, is KAGVTQTPRYLIKTRGQQVTLSCSPISGHRSVSWYQQTPGQGLQFLFEYFSETQRNKGNFPGRFSGRQFSNSRSEMNVSTLELGDSALYLCASPVPGISLGCTDTQYFGPGTRLTVL.

The chain recombines TRBV12-3 or TRBV12-4 with TRBJ1-2, with D hard to call. This CDR3 is built from 14 residues. Trimming cost V 6 bases and J 5 bases, with 16 bases left between them. The CDR3 region is CASSPLGTSYGYTF. The CDR3 region has the DNA TGTGCCAGCAGCCCGCTGGGCACAAGTTATGGCTACACCTTC.

This clonotype showed up just a few times. The chain combines TRBV5-6 with TRBJ2-3; D possibly corresponds to TRBD2 (6 bases). Germline CDR1 SGHDT, CDR2 YYEEEE. The ends were cut back, 2 bases at V and 5 bases at J, with 15 bases in the middle. The CDR3 has 15 residues. CDR3 sequence: CASSFVRAAGDTQYF. For the CDR3, the DNA is TGTGCCAGCAGCTTCGTTCGGGCAGCGGGAGATACGCAGTATTTT.

In this sample, this clonotype turned up once. CDR3 region: CASSQYLRDSNQPQHF. The CDR3 bases are TGTGCCAGCAGTCAATATCTCCGGGACAGCAATCAGCCCCAGCATTTT. The chain uses TRBV6-1 and TRBJ1-5; D possibly corresponds to TRBD1 (5 bases). There are 16 residues in the CDR3. Germline V gives CDR1 MNHNS, CDR2 SASEGT. V was cut by 5 bases and J by 1 base, with 15 bases left in between.

The CDR3 sequence is CASSWTGSPNEQFF. In DNA form, the CDR3 reads TGCGCCAGCAGCTGGACAGGGTCCCCCAATGAGCAGTTCTTC. The rearrangement links TRBV4-1 to TRBJ2-1, with 8 bases matching TRBD1. Germline CDR1 is MGHRA and CDR2 is YSYEKL. This CDR3 spans 14 amino acids. V lost 5 bases to trimming and J lost 6 bases; unmatched junction nucleotides: 6.

The genes are TRBV30 and TRBJ2-2, with 8 bases that match TRBD2. The V gene end was trimmed by 4 bases and the J gene end by 4 bases; junction bases not matched to a gene: 5. Germline V gives CDR1 GTSNPN, CDR2 SVGIG (reference sequence). The CDR3 sequence is 14 residues long. The CDR3 bases are TGTGCCTGGACCACTAGCGGATTCACCGGGGAGCTGTTTTTT. Translated: CAWTTSGFTGELFF.

V usage is TRBV7-2 and J usage is TRBJ2-1; 12 nucleotides align to TRBD2. V dropped 1 base and J dropped 2; count of bases not matched to a gene: 3. CDR1 is SGHTA, CDR2 FQGNSA, per germline. This CDR3 has 17 residues. The CDR3 bases are TGTGCCAGCAGCTTAGGACTAGCGGGAGTGACCTACAATGAGCAGTTCTTC. It translates to CASSLGLAGVTYNEQFF.

The rearrangement uses TRBV7-6 and TRBJ2-1; TRBD1 matches at 8 bases. V dropped 5 bases and J dropped 7; count of bases not matched to a gene: 1. This CDR3 has 12 residues. Germline V gene lookup returns CDR1 SGHVS and CDR2 FNYEAQ. The CDR3 protein is CASSGQGNEQFF. CDR3 DNA: TGTGCCAGCAGCGGACAGGGTAATGAGCAGTTCTTC.

The table lists this clonotype with a few counts. The gene calls are TRBV2 and TRBJ2-2; no clear D gene. CDR1 and CDR2 (germline): SNHLY, FYNNEI. This CDR3 has 15 amino acids. The V end was cut by 8 bases, the J end by 4 bases, with 17 bases between. The CDR3 is CASAPQPSGTGELFF. The CDR3 DNA is TGTGCCAGCGCCCCTCAGCCGTCGGGCACCGGGGAGCTGTTTTTT.

The sample holds a few counts of this clonotype. The gene calls are TRBV18 and TRBJ2-3; 8 bases line up with TRBD2. Trimming cost V 3 bases and J 2 bases; bases outside gene matches: 10. This CDR3 comprises 17 residues. The germline V gene has CDR1 KGHSH and CDR2 LQKENI. The CDR3 here is CASSPENSGAFTDTQYF. In DNA form, the CDR3 reads TGTGCCAGCTCACCTGAGAATAGCGGGGCTTTCACAGATACGCAGTATTTT.

This clonotype has a handful of counts. V gene TRBV7-9 combines with J gene TRBJ1-1, with TRBD1 identical over 12 bases. The V gene's germline CDR1 is SEHNR and CDR2 FQNEAQ (reference sequence). There are 16 residues in the CDR3. V shed 5 bases and J 5 bases; nucleotides not matched to a gene: 9. CDR3 sequence (DNA): TGTGCCAGCAGCCCACCAGGGACAGGGGGCAGGACTGAAGCTTTCTTT. Translated: CASSPPGTGGRTEAFF.

This clonotype was counted a few times. This sequence joins TRBV6-2 or TRBV6-3 and TRBJ2-7, with TRBD2 as a possible D gene (5 bases). The germline V gene has CDR1 MNHEY and CDR2 SVGEGT. Deletions cut 6 bases from V and 3 bases from J, with 21 bases between. There are 16 residues in the CDR3. The CDR3 reads CASRESKEDRLYEQYF. CDR3 in DNA: TGTGCCAGCAGAGAAAGCAAGGAGGACCGCCTCTACGAGCAGTACTTC.

In its sample, this clonotype was seen a few times. The chain is built from TRBV6-5 and TRBJ1-2; 10 positions agree with TRBD1. Germline V gene sequence: CDR1 MNHEY, CDR2 SVGAGI. The CDR3 consists of 13 residues. V lost 5 bases to trimming and J lost 8 bases; unmatched junction nucleotides: 5. The CDR3 region is CASSPTGGLGYTF. The CDR3 bases are TGTGCCAGCAGTCCGACAGGGGGCCTGGGCTACACCTTC.

This clonotype was counted a few times. The chain combines TRBV10-3 with TRBJ2-1; 7 nucleotides line up with TRBD1. The CDR3 totals 12 residues. The trim removed 8 bases at V and 7 bases at J, leaving 5 bases unmatched. CDR1 and CDR2 (germline): ENHRY, SYGVKD. The CDR3 is CAIGDSPNEQFF. The CDR3 bases are TGTGCCATCGGGGACAGTCCGAATGAGCAGTTCTTC.

This clonotype has just a few counts. This chain connects TRBV20-1 to TRBJ1-1; D is possibly TRBD1 (5 bases). Germline-derived CDR1 and CDR2 are DFQATT and SNEGSKA (reference sequence). The V end was cut by 5 bases, the J end by 0 bases, with 10 bases between. CDR3 length: 13 amino acids. Here the CDR3 reads CSAPGLLNTEAFF. DNA for the CDR3: TGCAGTGCTCCGGGACTCCTGAACACTGAAGCTTTCTTT.

This clonotype was recorded a few times. V usage is TRBV3-1 and J usage is TRBJ1-1, with D possibly matching TRBD1 (5 bases). The CDR3 is made up of 13 amino acids. The germline V gene has CDR1 LGHDT and CDR2 YNNKEL (reference sequence). The V and J ends lost 0 bases and 5 bases respectively, with 7 bases between them. CDR3 bases: TGTGCCAGCAGCCAAGACAGGGAAACTGAAGCTTTCTTT. This encodes CASSQDRETEAFF.

J is TRBJ2-7 and V is TRBV7-9, with D tentatively TRBD2 (6 bases). The CDR3 covers 14 residues. Trimming removed 1 base at V and 7 bases at J, with 14 bases between. The germline V gene encodes CDR1 SEHNR and CDR2 FQNEAQ (reference sequence). In nucleotides, the CDR3 is TGTGCCAGCAGCTTAGTAGGGGACTCACCTGAGCAGTACTTC. Residues: CASSLVGDSPEQYF.

Only a few counts were recorded for this clonotype. The chain employs TRBV12-3 or TRBV12-4 and TRBJ2-1; 8 positions agree with TRBD2. The CDR3 has 15 residues. The ends lost 5 bases at V and 5 bases at J; junction bases unmatched: 8. The CDR3 here is CASSPWTSLNNEQFF. The CDR3 DNA follows: TGTGCCAGCAGTCCATGGACTAGCCTAAACAATGAGCAGTTCTTC.

This chain uses TRBV11-2 with TRBJ2-1; no definite D call. The germline gives CDR1 SGHAT, CDR2 FQNNGV. This CDR3 contains 15 residues. Trimming removed 5 bases at V and 12 bases at J, with 23 bases between. The CDR3 loop is CASSPQTSSGLGQFF. DNA of the CDR3: TGTGCCAGCAGCCCACAAACCAGTTCCGGTTTAGGGCAGTTCTTC. The entire variable domain, with the rest obtained from reference TRBV11-2 and TRBJ2-1, is as follows: EAGVAQSPRYKIIEKRQSVAFWCNPISGHATLYWYQQILGQGPKLLIQFQNNGVVDDSQLPKDRFSAERLKGVDSTLKIQPAKLEDSAVYLCASSPQTSSGLGQFFGPGTRLTVL.

This clonotype was observed a handful of times. The chain links TRBV10-3 to TRBJ2-7, with D tentatively TRBD1 or TRBD2 (6 bases each). Germline loops: CDR1 ENHRY, CDR2 SYGVKD. Trimming shortened V by 4 bases and J by 5 bases, and 15 bases separated the two germline ends. This CDR3 has 14 amino acids. For the CDR3, the DNA is TGTGCCATCAGTGTAGCGGCAGGGGTAGACGAGCAGTACTTC. It specifies CAISVAAGVDEQYF.

The chain employs TRBV7-2 and TRBJ2-3; tentative D call: TRBD2 (6 bases). The CDR3 runs to 15 residues. CDR1 is SGHTA, CDR2 FQGNSA, per germline. V was trimmed by 3 bases and J by 6 bases, leaving 16 bases between them. This CDR3 reads CASSFQRLGTDTQYF. CDR3 coding DNA: TGTGCCAGCAGCTTCCAAAGACTAGGAACGGATACGCAGTATTTT.

The rearrangement joins TRBV2 to TRBJ2-1; weak D call: TRBD2 (6 bases). Looked up from germline, CDR1 is SNHLY and CDR2 is FYNNEI. Trimming took off 4 bases at V and 0 bases at J, with 10 bases between the two ends. The CDR3 runs 15 residues. The CDR3 protein is CASSGDLSSYNEQFF. Written as DNA, the CDR3 is TGTGCCAGCAGTGGGGACTTGAGCTCCTACAATGAGCAGTTCTTC.

This clonotype has just a few counts. The rearrangement joins TRBV2 to TRBJ2-3; TRBD2 matches 10 bases. CDR3 length: 15 residues. The V and J ends lost 6 bases and 2 bases, in that order; junction bases with no gene match: 5. CDR1 and CDR2 (germline): SNHLY, FYNNEI. The CDR3 sequence is CASRRLAGNTDTQYF. The CDR3 DNA follows: TGTGCCAGCAGAAGACTAGCGGGTAACACAGATACGCAGTATTTT.

A few counts support this clonotype. The chain has TRBV11-2 and TRBJ2-1; D remains unclear. Germline V gene sequence: CDR1 SGHAT, CDR2 FQNNGV. Trimming pared 1 base from V and 5 bases from J, leaving 15 bases between. The CDR3 spans 16 residues. CDR3 nucleotides: TGTGCCAGCAGCTTAGGGGGTCCCGGCTATAACAATGAGCAGTTCTTC. Protein sequence: CASSLGGPGYNNEQFF.

The chain is built from TRBV7-9 and TRBJ2-2; D not certain. The CDR3 runs 15 residues. V was pared by 1 base and J by 4 bases, with 10 bases between. CDR1 is SEHNR and CDR2 is FQNEAQ in the germline V gene (reference sequence). CDR3 loop: CASSLEGRSTGELFF. CDR3 nucleotide sequence: TGTGCCAGCAGCTTAGAAGGACGATCCACCGGGGAGCTGTTTTTT.

A few counts support this clonotype. The chain joins TRBV20-1 to TRBJ2-1; 9 nucleotides agree with TRBD2. The CDR3 length is 15 residues. V shed 6 bases and J 4 bases; nucleotides not matched to a gene: 10. Germline V CDR1 and CDR2: DFQATT, SNEGSKA (reference sequence). The CDR3 sequence is CSAHTVLAGYNEQFF. CDR3 coding DNA: TGCAGTGCCCATACGGTGCTAGCGGGGTACAATGAGCAGTTCTTC.

There are many counts of this clonotype. The V gene is TRBV4-1, the J gene TRBJ2-7; weak D call: TRBD1 (6 bases). Germline-derived CDR1 and CDR2 are MGHRA and YSYEKL. Deletions cut 0 bases from V and 2 bases from J, with 11 bases between. This CDR3 spans 15 amino acids. In DNA, the CDR3 is TGCGCCAGCAGCCAAGAAGGGGGTTTACCCTACGAGCAGTACTTC. Translation gives CASSQEGGLPYEQYF.